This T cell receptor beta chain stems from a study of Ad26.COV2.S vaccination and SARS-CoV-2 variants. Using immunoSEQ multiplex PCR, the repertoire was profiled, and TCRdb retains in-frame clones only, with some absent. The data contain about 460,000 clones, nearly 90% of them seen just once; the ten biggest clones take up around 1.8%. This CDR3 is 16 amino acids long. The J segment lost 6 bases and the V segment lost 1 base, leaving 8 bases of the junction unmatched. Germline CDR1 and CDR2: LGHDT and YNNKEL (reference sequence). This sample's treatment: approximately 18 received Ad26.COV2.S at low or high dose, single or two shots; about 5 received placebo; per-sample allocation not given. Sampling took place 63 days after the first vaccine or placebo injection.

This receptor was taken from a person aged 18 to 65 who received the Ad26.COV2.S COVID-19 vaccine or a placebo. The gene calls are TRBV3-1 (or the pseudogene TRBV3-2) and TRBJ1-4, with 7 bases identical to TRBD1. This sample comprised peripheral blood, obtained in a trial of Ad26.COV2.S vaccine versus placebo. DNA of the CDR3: TGTGCCAGCAGCCAAGGCATCCGCACAGGGGATGAAAAACTGTTTTTT. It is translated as CASSQGIRTGDEKLFF.